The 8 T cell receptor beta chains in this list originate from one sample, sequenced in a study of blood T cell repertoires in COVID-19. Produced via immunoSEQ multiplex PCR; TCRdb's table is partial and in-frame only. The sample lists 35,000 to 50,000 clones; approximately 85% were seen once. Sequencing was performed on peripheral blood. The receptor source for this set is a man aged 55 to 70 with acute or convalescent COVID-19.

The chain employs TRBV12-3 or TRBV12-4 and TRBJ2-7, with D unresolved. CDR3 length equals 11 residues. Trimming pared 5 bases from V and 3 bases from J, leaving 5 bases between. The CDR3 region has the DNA TGTGCCAGCAGTAGAGACTACGAGCAGTACTTC. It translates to CASSRDYEQYF.

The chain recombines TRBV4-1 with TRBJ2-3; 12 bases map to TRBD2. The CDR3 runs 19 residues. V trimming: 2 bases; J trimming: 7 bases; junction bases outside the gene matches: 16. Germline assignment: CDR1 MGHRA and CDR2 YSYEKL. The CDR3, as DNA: TGCGCCAGCAGCCAATATTCGGCGGGCCTAGCGGGAGGGCAACATACGCAGTATTTT. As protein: CASSQYSAGLAGGQHTQYF.

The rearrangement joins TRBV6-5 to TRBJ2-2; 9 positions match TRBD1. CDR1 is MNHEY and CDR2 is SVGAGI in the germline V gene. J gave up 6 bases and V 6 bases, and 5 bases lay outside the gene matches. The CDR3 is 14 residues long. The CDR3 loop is CASRKQGAAGELFF. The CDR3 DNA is TGTGCCAGCAGGAAACAGGGGGCAGCCGGGGAGCTGTTTTTT.

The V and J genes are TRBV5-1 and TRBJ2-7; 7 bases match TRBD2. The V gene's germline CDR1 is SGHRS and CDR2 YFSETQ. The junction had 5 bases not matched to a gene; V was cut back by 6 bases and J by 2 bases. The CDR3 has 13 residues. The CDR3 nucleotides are TGCGCCAGCAACGGCGGGAGCCCCTACGAGCAGTACTTC. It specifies CASNGGSPYEQYF.

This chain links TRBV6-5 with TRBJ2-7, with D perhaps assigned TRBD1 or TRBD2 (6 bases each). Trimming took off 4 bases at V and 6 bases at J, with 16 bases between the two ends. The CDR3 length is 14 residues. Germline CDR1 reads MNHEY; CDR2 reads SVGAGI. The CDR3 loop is CASSSSGAESEQYF. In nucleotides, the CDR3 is TGTGCCAGCAGTTCCTCGGGGGCCGAGTCCGAGCAGTACTTC.

CDR3 sequence: CASSSAGASSYEQYF. For the CDR3, the DNA is TGTGCCAGCAGCTCCGCAGGGGCTTCCTCGTACGAGCAGTACTTC. V and J are TRBV11-2 and TRBJ2-7; TRBD1 is a possible D gene (6 bases). With 4 bases removed from V and 4 bases from J, the gap between germline ends came to 17 bases. Germline V gene data show CDR1 as SGHAT and CDR2 as FQNNGV. The CDR3 sequence is 15 residues long.

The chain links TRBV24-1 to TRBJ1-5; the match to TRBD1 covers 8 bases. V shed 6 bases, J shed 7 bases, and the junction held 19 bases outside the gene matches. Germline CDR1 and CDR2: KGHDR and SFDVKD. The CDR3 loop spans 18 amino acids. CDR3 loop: CATSWVGTGDWLGQPQHF. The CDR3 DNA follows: TGTGCCACCAGTTGGGTAGGGACAGGAGACTGGCTTGGGCAGCCCCAGCATTTT.

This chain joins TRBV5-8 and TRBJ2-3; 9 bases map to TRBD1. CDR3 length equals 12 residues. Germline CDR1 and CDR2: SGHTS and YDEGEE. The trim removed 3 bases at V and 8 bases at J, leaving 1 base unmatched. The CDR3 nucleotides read TGTGCCAGCAGCTGGGGACAGGGTACGCAGTATTTT. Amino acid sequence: CASSWGQGTQYF.